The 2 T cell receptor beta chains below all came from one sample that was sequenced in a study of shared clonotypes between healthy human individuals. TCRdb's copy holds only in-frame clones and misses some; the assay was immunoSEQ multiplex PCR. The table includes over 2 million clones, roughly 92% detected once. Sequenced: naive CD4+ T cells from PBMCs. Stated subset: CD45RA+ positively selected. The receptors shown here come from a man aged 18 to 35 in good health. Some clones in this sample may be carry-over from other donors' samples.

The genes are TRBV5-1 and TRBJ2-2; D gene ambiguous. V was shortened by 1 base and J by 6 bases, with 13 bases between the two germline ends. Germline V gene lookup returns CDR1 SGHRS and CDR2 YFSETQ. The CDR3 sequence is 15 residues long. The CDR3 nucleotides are TGCGCCAGCAGCTTGTGGTCAGACGTCCCCGGGGAGCTGTTTTTT. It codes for CASSLWSDVPGELFF.

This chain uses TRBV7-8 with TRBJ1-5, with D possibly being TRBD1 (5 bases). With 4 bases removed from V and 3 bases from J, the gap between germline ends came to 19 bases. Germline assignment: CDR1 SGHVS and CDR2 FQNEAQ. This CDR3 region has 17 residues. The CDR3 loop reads CASSSSIAGGFNQPQHF. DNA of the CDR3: TGTGCCAGCAGCTCATCGATTGCCGGGGGATTCAATCAGCCCCAGCATTTT.